This T cell receptor (beta chain) derives from a study of T cell changes during pregnancy in multiple sclerosis. Data came from immunoSEQ multiplex PCR; TCRdb stores just in-frame clones and leaves some out. Of more than 65,000 clones in the sample, 90% were seen once. The V end lost 0 bases, the J end lost 7 bases, and 19 bases lay between the germline ends. Germline CDR1 GTSNPN, CDR2 SVGIG (reference sequence). The length of the CDR3 is 16 residues. This chain uses TRBV30 with TRBJ1-5, with TRBD1 as a possible D gene (5 bases). The material sequenced was peripheral blood, taken after pregnancy. The sequence was obtained from a female donor in good health, enrolled as a control in a pregnancy study. The CDR3 loop reads CAWSVGLGPRGQPQHF. The CDR3 bases are TGTGCCTGGAGTGTAGGACTCGGACCACGGGGGCAGCCCCAGCATTTT. The full variable domain, its missing parts supplied by reference TRBV30 and TRBJ1-5, is SQTIHQWPATLVQPVGSPLSLECTVEGTSNPNLYWYRQAAGRGLQLLFYSVGIGQISSEVPQNLSASRPQDRQFILSSKKLLLSDSGFYLCAWSVGLGPRGQPQHFGDGTRLSIL.